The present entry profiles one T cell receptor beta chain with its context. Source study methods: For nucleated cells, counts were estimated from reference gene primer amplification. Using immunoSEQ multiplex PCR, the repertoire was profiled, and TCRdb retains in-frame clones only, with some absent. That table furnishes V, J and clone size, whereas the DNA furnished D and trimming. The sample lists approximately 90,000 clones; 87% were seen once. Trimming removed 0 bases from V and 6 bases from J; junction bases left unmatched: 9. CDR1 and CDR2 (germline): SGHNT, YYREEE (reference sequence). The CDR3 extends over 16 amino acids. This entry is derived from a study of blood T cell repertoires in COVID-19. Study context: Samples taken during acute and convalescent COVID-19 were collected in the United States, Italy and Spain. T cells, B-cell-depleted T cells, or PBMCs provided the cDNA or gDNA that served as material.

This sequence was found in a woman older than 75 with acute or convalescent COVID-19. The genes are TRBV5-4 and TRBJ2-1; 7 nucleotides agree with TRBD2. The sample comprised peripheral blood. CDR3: CASSLVPGGPVNEQFF. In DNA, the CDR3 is TGTGCCAGCAGCTTGGTCCCGGGAGGACCGGTCAATGAGCAGTTCTTC.